The 11 T cell receptor beta chains below all came from one sample that was sequenced in a study of response to subunit inactivated influenza vaccine. TCRdb re-called the RT-PCR reads with MiXCR, one entry per CDR3 protein. The sample shows 610,000 or so distinct CDR3 sequences, 12% to 15% of them seen only once. This sample comprised PBMCs from blood, obtained less than 13 days after vaccination. The receptor set was obtained from a man aged 45-65 years who received an inactivated influenza vaccine.

In regard to this clonotype: Germline is not matched at one junction end, which may reflect a read error. This rearrangement joins TRBV6-5 to TRBJ2-7, with D possibly being TRBD2 (7 bases). In germline, CDR1 is MNHEY, CDR2 SVGAGI. The CDR3 is made up of 15 amino acids. The CDR3 sequence is CASSYPSRGGGELYF. Written as DNA, the CDR3 is TGTGCCAGCAGTTATCCTTCCCGAGGGGGGGGCGAGCTGTACTTC.

The J gene is TRBJ2-1, the V gene TRBV11-3; a weak D match, TRBD2 (6 bases). This CDR3 comprises 16 residues. Trimming shortened V by 1 base and J by 5 bases, and 15 bases separated the two germline ends. Germline lookup yields CDR1 SGHNT and CDR2 YENEEA. CDR3 loop: CASSLGRRADDNEQFF. The CDR3 DNA follows: TGTGCCAGCAGCTTAGGCAGGAGGGCGGACGACAATGAGCAGTTCTTC.

The CDR3 DNA follows: TGTGCCAGCAGTGAAGAGGGAACAGATACGCAGTATTTT. This gives the protein CASSEEGTDTQYF. The V gene is TRBV2, the J gene TRBJ2-3, with unresolved D. V was cut by 1 base and J by 3 bases, with 5 bases left in between. The CDR3 consists of 13 residues. CDR1 and CDR2 (germline): SNHLY, FYNNEI.

The V call is TRBV2, the J call TRBJ2-5; 7 bases align to TRBD2. From germline, CDR1 is SNHLY and CDR2 FYNNEI. The CDR3 is made up of 14 amino acids. V shed 4 bases, J shed 0 bases, and the junction held 2 bases outside the gene matches. The CDR3: CASSGLADQETQYF. DNA for the CDR3: TGTGCCAGCAGTGGCCTAGCGGACCAAGAGACCCAGTACTTC.

The chain is built from TRBV5-1 and TRBJ2-7, with D possibly TRBD1 on 5 matching bases. CDR1 SGHRS and CDR2 YFSETQ come from the germline V gene. Trimming stripped 2 bases from V and 0 bases from J, with 9 bases between. The CDR3 has 14 residues. The CDR3 DNA sequence: TGCGCCAGCAGCTTTCAGGGCAACTCCTACGAGCAGTACTTC. Translating it yields CASSFQGNSYEQYF.

V gene TRBV20-1 combines with J gene TRBJ1-5, with TRBD1 identical over 7 bases. The J segment lost 4 bases and the V segment lost 8 bases, leaving 8 bases of the junction unmatched. The CDR3 contains 13 residues. Germline-derived CDR1 and CDR2 are DFQATT and SNEGSKA (reference sequence). The CDR3 DNA sequence: TGCAGTTCTAAACAGGGGCAAAATCAGCCCCAGCATTTT. Its translation is CSSKQGQNQPQHF.

A few counts support this clonotype. J is TRBJ2-5 and V is TRBV24-1, with 7 bases matching TRBD1. V trimming: 0 bases; J trimming: 2 bases; junction bases outside the gene matches: 8. This CDR3 comprises 17 residues. Germline V CDR1 and CDR2: KGHDR, SFDVKD. CDR3: CATSDLQGEDVQETQYF. The CDR3 DNA follows: TGTGCCACCAGTGATTTGCAGGGGGAAGACGTTCAAGAGACCCAGTACTTC.

The CDR3, as DNA: TGTGCCAGCAGTGAGGCCTCAGGGGCCTACAATGAGCAGTTCTTC. Protein product: CASSEASGAYNEQFF. The chain carries TRBV2 and TRBJ2-1; the D gene is possibly TRBD1 (6 bases). The CDR3 spans 15 residues. Trimming stripped 3 bases from V and 2 bases from J, with 11 bases between. CDR1 is SNHLY and CDR2 is FYNNEI in the germline V gene. Full variable domain (rest looked up from reference TRBV2 and TRBJ2-1): EPEVTQTPSHQVTQMGQEVILRCVPISNHLYFYWYRQILGQKVEFLVSFYNNEISEKSEIFDDQFSVERPDGSNFTLKIRSTKLEDSAMYFCASSEASGAYNEQFFGPGTRLTVL.

The chain is built from TRBV6-5 and TRBJ2-3; TRBD2 agrees at 12 bases. Germline CDR1 is MNHEY and CDR2 is SVGAGI. The CDR3 extends over 16 amino acids. Trimming cost V 2 bases and J 7 bases; bases outside gene matches: 7. The CDR3 nucleotides read TGTGCCAGCAGTTACCCGGGACTAGCGGGTTGTAATACGCAGTATTTT. Its protein is CASSYPGLAGCNTQYF.

This clonotype turned up a few times. The chain combines TRBV20-1 with TRBJ1-4; D remains ambiguous. CDR3 length: 16 residues. V was cut by 0 bases and J by 8 bases, with 19 bases left in between. Germline V lookup: CDR1 DFQATT, CDR2 SNEGSKA (reference sequence). CDR3 region: CSAREGTESSGEKLFF. The CDR3 DNA reads as TGCAGTGCTAGAGAGGGAACCGAAAGCAGCGGGGAAAAACTGTTTTTT.

The table lists this clonotype with a few counts. The chain is built from TRBV4-3 and TRBJ2-2, with D unresolved. Germline assignment: CDR1 LGHNA and CDR2 YSLEER. Trimming took 4 bases from V and 5 from J, leaving 11 bases between them. The CDR3 loop spans 14 amino acids. The CDR3 nucleotides are TGCGCCAGCAGCCCTCGATTGGCTACCGGGGAGCTGTTTTTT. This codes for CASSPRLATGELFF.